This T cell receptor beta chain originates from a study of cytomegalovirus exposure and HLA in healthy donors. As concerns this clone: Its antigen is undetermined.

Findings of the study overall: A few of the chains that were CMV-associated were confirmed in vitro to be specific for CMV antigens. Highly shared sequence variants in one cluster were likely a sequencing artifact. V- and J-gene trimming of TCR beta was linked (in a later analysis) to a missense DCLRE1C variant.

Germline CDR1 is MNHEY and CDR2 is SMNVEV (reference sequence). The V and J ends lost 2 bases and 0 bases respectively, with 11 bases between them. This CDR3 is 16 amino acids long. PCR employed 60 Vbeta and 13 Jbeta primers. The data were produced by immunoSEQ multiplex PCR, yet TCRdb's version contains in-frame clones alone and is incomplete. The table records approximately 92,000 clones, about 76% of them present only once. The source material was PBMCs. The J gene is TRBJ2-1, the V gene TRBV27; D may be TRBD1 (5 bases). The sequence derives from a woman in her seventies in good health and CMV-seropositive. CDR3 residues: CASSLEDRDSYNEQFF. DNA for the CDR3: TGTGCCAGCAGTTTAGAAGACAGAGACTCCTACAATGAGCAGTTCTTC.